Below, one TCR beta chain is given with its context. Its antigen is not identified. Some clones are missing from TCRdb's copy, which holds only in-frame ones; the method was immunoSEQ multiplex PCR. The data hold 100,000 to 150,000 clones, with 86% observed a single time. These data belong to a study of T cell responses to AZD1222 COVID-19 vaccine. Points from the study as a whole: There were mostly white British donors and more females than males, and clonal diversity was possibly underestimated. In the spike-specific TCR repertoire, nearly half reportedly target unmutated variant regions. CD4 TCRs covered the whole spike, strongest at regions 160-218 and 743-854.

Germline V gives CDR1 KGHSH, CDR2 LQKENI. Trimming took 4 bases from V and 0 from J, leaving 5 bases between them. The CDR3 spans 13 residues. The chain employs TRBV18 and TRBJ2-3; no clear D. The receptor comes from an adult in good health. Here the sequenced sample was peripheral blood, taken on day 0 of AZD1222 vaccination. CDR3 residues: CASSRISTDTQYF. CDR3 nucleotides: TGTGCCAGCTCACGTATAAGCACAGATACGCAGTATTTT.